This TCR beta chain was captured by sequencing in a study of identifying expanded T cells in peripheral blood. General study results and limits: Over around two and four weeks, about 17 and 20 clones changed, versus more than 1 between replicates.

Of note for this clone: Its antigen is currently unknown.

Some clones are missing from TCRdb's copy, which holds only in-frame ones; the method was immunoSEQ multiplex PCR. The table records about 78,000 clones, around 89% of them present only once. Sequencing input: blood. The TCR comes from a person aged 18 to 70 in good health.

CDR3 bases: TGCGCCAGCAGCCAAGCACCTACTGGCGGGGCCACCGGGGAGCTGTTTTTT. Translating it yields CASSQAPTGGATGELFF. The chain combines TRBV4-3 with TRBJ2-2; D might be TRBD2 (6 bases). Germline CDR1 reads LGHNA; CDR2 reads YSLEER. Trimming took off 1 base at V and 4 bases at J, with 16 bases between the two ends. The CDR3 consists of 17 residues.